This TCR beta chain was identified during a study of cytomegalovirus exposure and HLA in healthy donors. Findings and limits, study-wide: A later analysis revealed that TCR association rates differed between HLA loci, peaking at DRB1 and bottoming out at HLA-C.

Concerning this clone itself: Its antigen is as yet unknown. Germline is not matched at one junction end, which may reflect a read error.

Each donor's status was that of a healthy bone marrow donor. The length of the CDR3 is 15 residues. The V gene's germline CDR1 is SEHNR and CDR2 FQNEAQ (reference sequence). The study ran its PCR with 60 Vbeta and 13 Jbeta primers. Using immunoSEQ multiplex PCR, the repertoire was profiled, and TCRdb retains in-frame clones only, with some absent. Of 70,000 to 95,000 clones in the sample, roughly 79% were seen once. The rearrangement uses TRBV7-9 and TRBJ2-1; D gene ambiguous. The clonotype comes from a woman in her 30s in good health and CMV-seronegative. Sequencing was done on a sample of PBMCs. CDR3 bases: TGTGCCAGCAGCTTAGCGGGCAGCTCCAACAATGAGCAGTTCTTC. Its protein product is CASSLAGSSNNEQFF.